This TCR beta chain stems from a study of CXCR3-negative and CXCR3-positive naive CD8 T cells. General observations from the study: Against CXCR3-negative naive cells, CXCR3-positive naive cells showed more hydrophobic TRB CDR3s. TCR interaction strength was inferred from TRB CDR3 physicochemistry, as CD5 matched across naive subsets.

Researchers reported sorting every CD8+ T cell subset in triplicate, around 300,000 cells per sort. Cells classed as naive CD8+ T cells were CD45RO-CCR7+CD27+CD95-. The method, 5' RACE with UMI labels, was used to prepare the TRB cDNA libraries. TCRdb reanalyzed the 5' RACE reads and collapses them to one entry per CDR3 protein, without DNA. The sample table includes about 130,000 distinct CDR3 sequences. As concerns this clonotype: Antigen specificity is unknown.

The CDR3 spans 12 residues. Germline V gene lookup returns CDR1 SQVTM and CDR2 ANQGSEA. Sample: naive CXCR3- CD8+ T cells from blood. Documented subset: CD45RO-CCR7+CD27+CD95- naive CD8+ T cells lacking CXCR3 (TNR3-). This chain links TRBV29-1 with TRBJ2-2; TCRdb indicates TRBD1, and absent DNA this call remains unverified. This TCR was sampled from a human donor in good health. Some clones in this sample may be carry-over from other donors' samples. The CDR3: CSVVVPPGELFF.